One sample yielded the 26 T cell receptor beta chains listed below, sequenced in a study of blood T cell repertoires in COVID-19. The method was immunoSEQ multiplex PCR; TCRdb's version includes in-frame clones alone and lacks a portion of them. The repertoire has 110,000 or so clones, 86% of them found once; the top ten carry 7.9%. The source material was peripheral blood. The receptors stem from a man aged 65 to 79 who had recovered from COVID-19.

The chain has TRBV19 and TRBJ2-7; 10 bases match TRBD2. Germline V gene lookup returns CDR1 LNHDA and CDR2 SQIVND (reference sequence). The V and J ends lost 7 bases and 6 bases, in that order; junction bases with no gene match: 9. This CDR3 has 14 residues. Here the CDR3 reads CASTQRGGRGEQYF. The CDR3, as DNA: TGTGCCAGTACTCAGCGGGGGGGCCGGGGCGAGCAGTACTTC.

This clone was observed a handful of times. The chain joins TRBV5-4 to TRBJ2-3; 12 bases fit TRBD2. V shed 4 bases and J 7 bases; nucleotides not matched to a gene: 10. The CDR3 has 16 residues. CDR1 and CDR2 (germline): SGHNT, YYREEE (reference sequence). In DNA form, the CDR3 reads TGTGCCAGCAGCCCGACTAGCGGGGGCAAGGGTTATACGCAGTATTTT. Its translation: CASSPTSGGKGYTQYF.

This chain connects TRBV11-1 to TRBJ2-3, with D possibly matching TRBD2 (7 bases). The CDR3 consists of 15 residues. Germline assignment: CDR1 SGHAT and CDR2 FQDESV (reference sequence). V was cut by 5 bases and J by 6 bases, with 18 bases left in between. The CDR3 DNA reads as TGTGCCAGCAGCCCTAGGGGGGGGGCAGACGATACGCAGTATTTT. Its protein product is CASSPRGGADDTQYF.

The genes are TRBV2 and TRBJ2-3; 10 nucleotides line up with TRBD2. This CDR3 comprises 16 residues. The junction had 13 bases not matched to a gene; V was cut back by 8 bases and J by 5 bases. Germline-derived CDR1 and CDR2 are SNHLY and FYNNEI. CDR3 sequence: CASAGGRAGGQDTQYF. CDR3 in DNA: TGTGCCAGCGCCGGAGGTCGAGCGGGAGGGCAAGATACGCAGTATTTT.

The chain joins TRBV4-2 to TRBJ1-2; TRBD1 matches at 7 bases. The J segment lost 7 bases and the V segment lost 4 bases, leaving 9 bases of the junction unmatched. Germline CDR1 and CDR2: LGHNA and YNFKEQ. The CDR3 extends over 14 amino acids. In DNA form, the CDR3 reads TGTGCCAGCAGCCTACCGGGGACAGCCATTGGCTACACCTTC. Translation gives CASSLPGTAIGYTF.

The chain employs TRBV5-4 and TRBJ1-2, with D perhaps matching TRBD1 (5 bases). Germline loops: CDR1 SGHNT, CDR2 YYREEE (reference sequence). V was trimmed by 0 bases and J by 7 bases, leaving 16 bases between them. The CDR3 contains 15 residues. The CDR3 region has the DNA TGTGCCAGCAGCTTGGGGGCAGGGTTATTTAGTGGCTACACCTTC. Translated: CASSLGAGLFSGYTF.

This clone showed up just once. The chain couples TRBV5-1 to TRBJ2-3; the D gene is possibly TRBD2 (7 bases). V was pared by 0 bases and J by 2 bases, with 13 bases between. CDR1 and CDR2 (germline): SGHRS, YFSETQ. The CDR3 has 16 amino acids. CDR3 DNA sequence: TGCGCCAGCAGCTTGGAGGGGGGAGGGATCACAGATACGCAGTATTTT. Amino acid sequence: CASSLEGGGITDTQYF.

The rearrangement uses TRBV28 and TRBJ1-6, with 10 bases fitting TRBD1. The CDR3 contains 15 residues. The junction had 2 bases not matched to a gene; V was cut back by 1 base and J by 8 bases. The germline V gene has CDR1 MDHEN and CDR2 SYDVKM. The chain's CDR3 is CASSLLGTGDSPLHF. CDR3 nucleotide sequence: TGTGCCAGCAGTTTATTAGGGACAGGGGATTCACCCCTCCACTTT. Filled out from reference TRBV28 and TRBJ1-6, the complete variable domain reads DVKVTQSSRYLVKRTGEKVFLECVQDMDHENMFWYRQDPGLGLRLIYFSYDVKMKEKGDIPEGYSVSREKKERFSLILESASTNQTSMYLCASSLLGTGDSPLHFGNGTRLTVT.

The CDR3: CASSPDRGGQPQHF. The CDR3 DNA follows: TGCGCCAGCAGCCCTGACAGGGGTGGTCAGCCCCAGCATTTT. The J gene is TRBJ1-5, the V gene TRBV5-1, with TRBD1 matching 8 bases. This CDR3 contains 14 residues. Germline lookup yields CDR1 SGHRS and CDR2 YFSETQ. The junction had 6 bases not matched to a gene; V was cut back by 4 bases and J by 6 bases.

The CDR3 protein is CASSLIGGNEKLFF. CDR3 nucleotide sequence: TGCGCCAGCAGCTTGATAGGGGGCAATGAAAAACTGTTTTTT. This chain joins TRBV5-1 and TRBJ1-4; TRBD1 agrees at 7 bases. Germline V gene data show CDR1 as SGHRS and CDR2 as YFSETQ. Germline trimming cut 1 base from V and 5 bases from J; bases unmatched to any gene: 2. The CDR3 runs to 14 residues.

V is TRBV9 and J is TRBJ2-3; 8 bases are a match to TRBD2. The CDR3 length is 15 residues. From germline, CDR1 is SGDLS and CDR2 YYNGEE. With 0 bases clipped from V and 4 bases from J, the junction kept 4 bases outside the gene matches. For the CDR3, the DNA is TGTGCCAGCAGCGTAGTCGGTAGCGGGGCAGATACGCAGTATTTT. Translated: CASSVVGSGADTQYF.

The CDR3 DNA reads TGTGCCTGCCAGGGCCGTCGCTCCTACGAGCAGTACTTC. It yields the protein CACQGRRSYEQYF. The chain couples TRBV30 to TRBJ2-7, with a tentative D call TRBD1 (5 bases). Germline loops: CDR1 GTSNPN, CDR2 SVGIG (reference sequence). This CDR3 spans 13 amino acids. V lost 6 bases, J lost 0 bases, and 12 bases lay in between.

CDR3 nucleotides: TGTGCCAGCAACCAACAGGGTTCCGGAAACACCATATATTTT. Translated: CASNQQGSGNTIYF. The chain uses TRBV6-5 and TRBJ1-3; tentative D call: TRBD1 (6 bases). Trimming left V 7 bases short and J 4 bases short, with 14 bases between. Germline values: CDR1 MNHEY, CDR2 SVGAGI. This CDR3 contains 14 residues.

The CDR3 region has the DNA TGTGCCAGCAGACGGGGTCCGACGGCAGATACGCAGTATTTT. Protein: CASRRGPTADTQYF. The rearrangement joins TRBV5-6 to TRBJ2-3, with D perhaps TRBD2 (5 bases). The V end was cut by 5 bases, the J end by 4 bases, with 14 bases between. The CDR3 covers 14 residues. From germline, CDR1 is SGHDT and CDR2 YYEEEE.

The chain couples TRBV9 to TRBJ2-3; 13 nucleotides align to TRBD2. Germline values: CDR1 SGDLS, CDR2 YYNGEE. With 3 bases clipped from V and 12 bases from J, the junction kept 13 bases outside the gene matches. This CDR3 spans 16 amino acids. CDR3 in amino acids: CASSATSGGALQPQYF. The CDR3 DNA is TGTGCCAGCAGCGCCACTAGCGGGGGGGCCCTCCAGCCACAGTATTTT. The complete variable domain, with remaining parts taken from reference TRBV9 and TRBJ2-3, reads DSGVTQTPKHLITATGQRVTLRCSPRSGDLSVYWYQQSLDQGLQFLIQYYNGEERAKGNILERFSAQQFPDLHSELNLSSLELGDSALYFCASSATSGGALQPQYFGPGTRLTVL.

This clone was seen more than once but under ten times. The chain recombines TRBV6-5 with TRBJ2-5; weak D call: TRBD2 (6 bases). The V and J ends lost 5 bases and 5 bases respectively, with 15 bases between them. The CDR3 runs to 14 residues. Germline V lookup: CDR1 MNHEY, CDR2 SVGAGI. The CDR3 region is CASSLRRGRETQYF. CDR3 bases: TGTGCCAGCAGTCTCCGGAGGGGTCGGGAGACCCAGTACTTC.

The gene calls are TRBV6-5 and TRBJ2-2; D is unresolved. CDR3 length equals 15 residues. Trimming took 6 bases from V and 1 from J, leaving 12 bases between them. In germline, CDR1 is MNHEY, CDR2 SVGAGI. The CDR3 bases are TGTGCCAGCAGCTCACATGACAAGAACACCGGGGAGCTGTTTTTT. Translating gives CASSSHDKNTGELFF.

This rearrangement joins TRBV28 to TRBJ1-1; D call uncertain. The length of the CDR3 is 12 residues. Germline CDR1 MDHEN, CDR2 SYDVKM. V was clipped by 5 bases and J by 4 bases, with 8 bases between them. The chain's CDR3 is CASSAASTEAFF. Here the CDR3 DNA reads TGTGCCAGCAGTGCGGCGAGCACTGAAGCTTTCTTT. The whole variable domain, remainder taken from reference TRBV28 and TRBJ1-1, is DVKVTQSSRYLVKRTGEKVFLECVQDMDHENMFWYRQDPGLGLRLIYFSYDVKMKEKGDIPEGYSVSREKKERFSLILESASTNQTSMYLCASSAASTEAFFGQGTRLTVV.

The chain recombines TRBV24-1 with TRBJ1-5; 8 bases are a match to TRBD1. The V segment lost 5 bases and the J segment 3 bases; nucleotides outside the gene matches: 2. CDR1 is KGHDR, CDR2 SFDVKD, per germline. The CDR3 spans 14 residues. CDR3 DNA sequence: TGTGCCACCAGTGGACAGGGGAACAATCAGCCCCAGCATTTT. Protein: CATSGQGNNQPQHF.

Only a few counts were recorded for this clone. The chain uses TRBV11-2 and TRBJ1-2; D remains unclear. From germline, CDR1 is SGHAT and CDR2 FQNNGV. This CDR3 has 12 residues. Deletions cut 8 bases from V and 2 bases from J, with 9 bases between. As DNA, the CDR3 is TGTGCCAGCGTGGGCAGGAACTATGGCTACACCTTC. Its translation is CASVGRNYGYTF.

V usage is TRBV28 and J usage is TRBJ1-6; tentative D call: TRBD1 (6 bases). V dropped 3 bases and J dropped 2 bases, with 20 bases sitting between them. CDR1 MDHEN and CDR2 SYDVKM come from the germline V gene. This CDR3 is built from 19 residues. The CDR3 is CASSLTPNRVLTYNSPLHF. The CDR3 nucleotides are TGTGCCAGCAGTTTGACCCCGAACAGGGTGCTTACCTATAATTCACCCCTCCACTTT.

The CDR3 is CASSLVTGYNYGYTF. The CDR3 DNA reads as TGTGCCAGCAGTTTAGTGACAGGGTATAACTATGGCTACACCTTC. The V and J genes are TRBV28 and TRBJ1-2, with 7 bases aligning to TRBD1. CDR3 length: 15 residues. Germline CDR1 and CDR2: MDHEN and SYDVKM. The V gene end was trimmed by 2 bases and the J gene end by 1 base; junction bases not matched to a gene: 4.

This chain links TRBV19 with TRBJ2-3; 14 bases are a match to TRBD2. Looked up from germline, CDR1 is LNHDA and CDR2 is SQIVND (reference sequence). The junction had 7 bases not matched to a gene; V was cut back by 4 bases and J by 4 bases. The length of the CDR3 is 17 residues. The DNA of the CDR3 is TGTGCCAGTAGTAGGAGACTAGCGGGGGGGCAGGCAGATACGCAGTATTTT. Protein: CASSRRLAGGQADTQYF.

The CDR3 protein is CASSPNSGRSGDTQYF. The CDR3 region has the DNA TGTGCCAGCAGTCCCAATAGCGGGAGGTCGGGAGATACGCAGTATTTT. J is TRBJ2-3 and V is TRBV28; 10 bases map to TRBD2. This CDR3 region has 16 residues. CDR1 MDHEN and CDR2 SYDVKM come from the germline V gene. J gave up 5 bases and V 5 bases, and 10 bases lay outside the gene matches. Full variable domain (outside the CDR3, taken from reference TRBV28 and TRBJ2-3): DVKVTQSSRYLVKRTGEKVFLECVQDMDHENMFWYRQDPGLGLRLIYFSYDVKMKEKGDIPEGYSVSREKKERFSLILESASTNQTSMYLCASSPNSGRSGDTQYFGPGTRLTVL.

This chain joins TRBV5-4 and TRBJ2-5, with 7 bases lining up with TRBD2. Trimming at V came to 3 bases and at J to 1 base, leaving 0 bases not matched to a gene. This CDR3 has 13 residues. Germline-derived CDR1 and CDR2 are SGHNT and YYREEE (reference sequence). DNA of the CDR3: TGTGCCAGCAGCTGGGGGGGCCAAGAGACCCAGTACTTC. It is translated as CASSWGGQETQYF.

In DNA form, the CDR3 reads TGTGCCAGCAGCCTGACTAGCGGGGGGGCCCAAGAGCAGTTCTTC. Protein sequence: CASSLTSGGAQEQFF. The chain couples TRBV7-3 to TRBJ2-1; the match to TRBD2 covers 14 bases. From germline, CDR1 is SGHTA and CDR2 FQGTGA. J gave up 10 bases and V 5 bases, and 7 bases lay outside the gene matches. The CDR3 is 15 residues long.